The source of this T cell receptor beta chain is a study of OX40 agonist ivuxolimab in advanced cancers. Using immunoSEQ multiplex PCR, the repertoire was profiled, and TCRdb retains in-frame clones only, with some absent. The sample lists approximately 69,000 clones; 84% were seen once. This CDR3 contains 17 residues. Germline loops: CDR1 KGHSH, CDR2 LQKENI. Unmatched junction bases numbered 12, after V lost 6 bases and J lost 0 bases. This clone occurred a few times. Its specificity is not known. Peripheral blood came from all dose cohorts at three timepoints. General study results and limits: Among T cells, CD8+ cells averaged more expanded clones than CD4+ cells. Blood T cells, both CD4+ and CD8+, expanded clonally by week 6 at 0.1 to 3.0 mg/kg. Normalized T-cell clonal expansion was also low in a subset of nonresponders.

Sample: CD4+ or CD8+ T cells sorted from blood, taken in a trial of the OX40 agonist ivuxolimab. The chain employs TRBV18 and TRBJ1-1, with TRBD1 matching 8 bases. The clonotype was recovered from an adult with an advanced solid tumor such as melanoma, head and neck, liver or kidney cancer. The DNA for the CDR3 is TGTGCCAGCTCCCCCAGGACAGGGATCGGAATGAACACTGAAGCTTTCTTT. Translated, it gives CASSPRTGIGMNTEAFF.